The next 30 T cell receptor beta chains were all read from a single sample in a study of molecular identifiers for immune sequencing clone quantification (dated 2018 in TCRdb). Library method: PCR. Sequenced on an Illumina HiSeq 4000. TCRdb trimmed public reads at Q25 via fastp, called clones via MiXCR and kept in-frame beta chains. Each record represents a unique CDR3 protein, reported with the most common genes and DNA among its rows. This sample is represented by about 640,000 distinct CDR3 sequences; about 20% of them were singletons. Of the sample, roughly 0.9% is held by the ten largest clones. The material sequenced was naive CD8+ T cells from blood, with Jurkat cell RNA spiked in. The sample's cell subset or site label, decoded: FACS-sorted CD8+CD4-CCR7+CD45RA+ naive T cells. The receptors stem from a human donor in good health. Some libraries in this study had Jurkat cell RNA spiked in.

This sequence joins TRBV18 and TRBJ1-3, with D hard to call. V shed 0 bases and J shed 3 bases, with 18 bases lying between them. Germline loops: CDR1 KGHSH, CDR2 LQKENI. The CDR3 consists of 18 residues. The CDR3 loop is CASSPPALGEGIGNTIYF. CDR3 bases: TGTGCCAGCTCACCACCGGCTCTCGGCGAGGGAATTGGAAACACCATATATTTT.

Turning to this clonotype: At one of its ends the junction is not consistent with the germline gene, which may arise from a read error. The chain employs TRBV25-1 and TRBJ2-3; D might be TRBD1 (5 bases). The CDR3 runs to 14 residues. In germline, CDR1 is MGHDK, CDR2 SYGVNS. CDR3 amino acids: CVSRKTVNTNTQYF. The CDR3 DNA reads TGTGTCAGCAGGAAGACAGTTAACACAAATACGCAGTATTTT. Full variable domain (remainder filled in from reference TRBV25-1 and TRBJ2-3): EADIYQTPRYLVIGTGKKITLECSQTMGHDKMYWYQQDPGMELHLIHYSYGVNSTEKGDLSSESTVSRIRTEHFPLTLESARPSHTSQYLCVSRKTVNTNTQYFGPGTRLTVL.

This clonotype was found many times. The CDR3 is CASSTFFRDTEAFF. The CDR3 DNA follows: TGTGCCAGCAGTACCTTTTTTAGGGACACTGAAGCTTTCTTT. The gene calls are TRBV2 and TRBJ1-1; D gene unclear. The V gene's germline CDR1 is SNHLY and CDR2 FYNNEI. Trimming left V 5 bases short and J 3 bases short, with 13 bases between. The CDR3 spans 14 residues.

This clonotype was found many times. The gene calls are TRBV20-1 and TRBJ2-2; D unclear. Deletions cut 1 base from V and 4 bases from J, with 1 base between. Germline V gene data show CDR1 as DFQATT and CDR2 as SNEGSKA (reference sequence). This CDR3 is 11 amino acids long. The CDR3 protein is CSARVTGELFF. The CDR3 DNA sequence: TGCAGTGCTAGAGTCACCGGGGAGCTGTTTTTT.

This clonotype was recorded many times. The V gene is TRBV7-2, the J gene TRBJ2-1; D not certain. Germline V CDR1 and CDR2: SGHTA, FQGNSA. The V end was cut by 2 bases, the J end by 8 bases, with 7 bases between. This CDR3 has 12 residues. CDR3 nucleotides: TGTGCCAGCAGCTTAATCAGCTATGAGCAGTTCTTC. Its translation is CASSLISYEQFF. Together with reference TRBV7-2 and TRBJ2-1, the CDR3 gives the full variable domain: GAGVSQSPSNKVTEKGKDVELRCDPISGHTALYWYRQSLGQGLEFLIYFQGNSAPDKSGLPSDRFSAERTGGSVSTLTIQRTQQEDSAVYLCASSLISYEQFFGPGTRLTVL.

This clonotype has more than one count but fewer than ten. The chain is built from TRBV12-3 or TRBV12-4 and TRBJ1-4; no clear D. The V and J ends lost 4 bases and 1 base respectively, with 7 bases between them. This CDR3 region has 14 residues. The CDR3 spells CASSSGRTNEKLFF. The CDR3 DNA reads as TGTGCCAGCAGTTCTGGACGAACTAATGAAAAACTGTTTTTT.

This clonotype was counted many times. The CDR3 protein is CAWSGVGYEQYF. In DNA, the CDR3 is TGTGCCTGGAGTGGGGTTGGCTACGAGCAGTACTTC. This rearrangement joins TRBV30 to TRBJ2-7, with unresolved D. Germline CDR1 GTSNPN, CDR2 SVGIG (reference sequence). The CDR3 loop spans 12 amino acids. The germline V and J ends were trimmed by 1 base and 3 bases, with 7 bases remaining between them.

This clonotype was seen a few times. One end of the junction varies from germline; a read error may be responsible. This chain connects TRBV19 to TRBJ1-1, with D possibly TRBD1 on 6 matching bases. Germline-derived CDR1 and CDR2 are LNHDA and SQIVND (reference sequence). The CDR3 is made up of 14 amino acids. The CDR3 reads CAGSIGTSNTEAFF. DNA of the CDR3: TGTGCCGGTAGTATCGGGACATCTAACACTGAAGCTTTCTTT.

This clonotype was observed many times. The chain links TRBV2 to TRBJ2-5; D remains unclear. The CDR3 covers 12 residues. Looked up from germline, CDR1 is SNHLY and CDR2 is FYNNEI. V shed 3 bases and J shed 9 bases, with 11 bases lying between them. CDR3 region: CASSDQWVAQYF. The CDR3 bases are TGTGCCAGCAGTGATCAGTGGGTCGCCCAGTACTTC.

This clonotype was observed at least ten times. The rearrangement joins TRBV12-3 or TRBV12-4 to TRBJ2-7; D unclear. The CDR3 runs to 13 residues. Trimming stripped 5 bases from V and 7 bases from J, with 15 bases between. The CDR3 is CASSPRIHGEQYF. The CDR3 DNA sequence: TGTGCCAGCAGTCCCCGGATTCATGGGGAGCAGTACTTC.

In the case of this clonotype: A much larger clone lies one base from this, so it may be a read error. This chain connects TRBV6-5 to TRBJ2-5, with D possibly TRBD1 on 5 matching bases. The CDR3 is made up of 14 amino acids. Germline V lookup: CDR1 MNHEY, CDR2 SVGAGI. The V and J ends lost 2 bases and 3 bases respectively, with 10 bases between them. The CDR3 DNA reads TGTGCCAGCAGTTACGGTGGGGCAGAAGAGACCCAGTACTTC. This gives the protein CASSYGGAEETQYF.

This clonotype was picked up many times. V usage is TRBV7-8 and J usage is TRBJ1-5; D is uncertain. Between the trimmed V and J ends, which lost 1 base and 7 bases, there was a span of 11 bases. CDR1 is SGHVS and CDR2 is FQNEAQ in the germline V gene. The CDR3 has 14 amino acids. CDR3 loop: CASSLGLGDQPQHF. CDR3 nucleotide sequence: TGTGCCAGCAGCTTAGGATTAGGTGACCAGCCCCAGCATTTT.

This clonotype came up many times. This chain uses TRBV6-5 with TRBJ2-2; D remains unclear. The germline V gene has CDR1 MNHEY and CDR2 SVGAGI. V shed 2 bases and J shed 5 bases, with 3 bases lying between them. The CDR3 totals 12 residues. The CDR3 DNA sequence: TGTGCCAGCAGTTACGGGACCGGGGAGCTGTTTTTT. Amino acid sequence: CASSYGTGELFF.

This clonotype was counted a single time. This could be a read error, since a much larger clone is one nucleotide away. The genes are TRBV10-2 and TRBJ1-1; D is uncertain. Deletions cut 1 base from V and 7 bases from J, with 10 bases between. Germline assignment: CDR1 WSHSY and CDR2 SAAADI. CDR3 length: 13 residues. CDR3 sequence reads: CASSEWVTSEAFF. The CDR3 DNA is TGCGCCAGCAGTGAGTGGGTTACCAGTGAAGCTTTCTTT.

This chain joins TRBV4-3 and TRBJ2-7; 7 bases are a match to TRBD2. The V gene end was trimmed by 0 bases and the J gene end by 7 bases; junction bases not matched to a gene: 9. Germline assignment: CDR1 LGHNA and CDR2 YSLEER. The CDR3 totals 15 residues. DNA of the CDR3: TGCGCCAGCAGCCAAGATCTGGGGGGTAGCGGGGAGCAGTACTTC. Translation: CASSQDLGGSGEQYF.

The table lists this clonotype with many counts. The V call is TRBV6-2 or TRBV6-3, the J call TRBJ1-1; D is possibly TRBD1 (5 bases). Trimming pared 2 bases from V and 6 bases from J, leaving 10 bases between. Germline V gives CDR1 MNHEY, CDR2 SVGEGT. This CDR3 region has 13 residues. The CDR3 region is CASSYKGAAEAFF. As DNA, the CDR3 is TGTGCCAGCAGTTACAAAGGGGCAGCTGAAGCTTTCTTT.

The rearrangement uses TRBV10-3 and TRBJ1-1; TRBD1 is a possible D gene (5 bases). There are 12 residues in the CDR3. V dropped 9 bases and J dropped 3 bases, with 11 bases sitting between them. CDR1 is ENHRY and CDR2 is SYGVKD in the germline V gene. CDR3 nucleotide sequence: TGTGCCATTGGGGCGTGGGACACTGAAGCTTTCTTT. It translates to CAIGAWDTEAFF.

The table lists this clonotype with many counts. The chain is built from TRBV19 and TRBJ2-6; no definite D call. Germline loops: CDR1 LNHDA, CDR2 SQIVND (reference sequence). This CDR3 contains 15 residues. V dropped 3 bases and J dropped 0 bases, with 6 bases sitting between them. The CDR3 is CASSMGSSGANVLTF. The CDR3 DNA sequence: TGTGCCAGTAGTATGGGCAGCTCTGGGGCCAACGTCCTGACTTTC.

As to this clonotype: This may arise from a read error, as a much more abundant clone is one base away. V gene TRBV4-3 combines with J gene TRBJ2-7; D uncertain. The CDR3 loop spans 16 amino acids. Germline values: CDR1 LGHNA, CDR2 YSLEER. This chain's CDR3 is CAGSQDLGALSYEQYF. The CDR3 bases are TGCGCCGGCAGCCAAGATCTAGGTGCCCTCTCCTACGAGCAGTACTTC.

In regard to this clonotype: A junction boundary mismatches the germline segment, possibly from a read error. The CDR3 here is CAGSVVGLAGGSGELFF. The DNA for the CDR3 is TGTGCCGGCAGCGTAGTTGGTCTAGCGGGAGGAAGCGGGGAGCTGTTTTTT. This chain uses TRBV9 with TRBJ2-2; 11 nucleotides align to TRBD2. Germline values: CDR1 SGDLS, CDR2 YYNGEE. The CDR3 is 17 residues long.

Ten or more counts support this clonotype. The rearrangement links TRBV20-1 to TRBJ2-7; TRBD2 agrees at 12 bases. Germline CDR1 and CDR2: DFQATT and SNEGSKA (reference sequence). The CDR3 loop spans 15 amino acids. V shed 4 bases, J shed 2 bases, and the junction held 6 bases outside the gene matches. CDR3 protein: CSATRLAGAPYEQYF. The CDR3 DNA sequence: TGCAGTGCTACCAGACTAGCGGGAGCTCCCTACGAGCAGTACTTC.

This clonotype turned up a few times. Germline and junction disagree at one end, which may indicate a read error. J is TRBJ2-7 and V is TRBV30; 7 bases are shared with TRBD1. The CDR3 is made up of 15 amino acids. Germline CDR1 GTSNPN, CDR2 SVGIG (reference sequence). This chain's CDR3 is CAWSEGALVSYVQYF. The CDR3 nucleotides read TGTGCCTGGAGTGAGGGGGCGCTTGTATCCTACGTGCAGTACTTC.

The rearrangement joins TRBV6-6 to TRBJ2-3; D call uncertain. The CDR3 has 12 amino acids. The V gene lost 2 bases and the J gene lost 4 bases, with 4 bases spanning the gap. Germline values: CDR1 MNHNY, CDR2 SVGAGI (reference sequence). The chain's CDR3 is CASSYHPDTQYF. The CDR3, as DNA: TGTGCCAGCAGTTACCATCCAGATACGCAGTATTTT.

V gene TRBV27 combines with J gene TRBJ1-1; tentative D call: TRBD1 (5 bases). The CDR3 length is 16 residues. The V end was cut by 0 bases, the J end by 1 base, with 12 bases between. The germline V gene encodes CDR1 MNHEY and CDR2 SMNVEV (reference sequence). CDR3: CASSLSGGTSNTEAFF. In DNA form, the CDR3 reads TGTGCCAGCAGTTTATCTGGAGGGACTTCGAACACTGAAGCTTTCTTT.

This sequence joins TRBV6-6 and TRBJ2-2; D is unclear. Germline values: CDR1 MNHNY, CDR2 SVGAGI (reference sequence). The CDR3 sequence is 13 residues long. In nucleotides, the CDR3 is TGTACCACGACTCCAGGGAACACCGGGGAGCTGTTTTTT. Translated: CTTTPGNTGELFF.

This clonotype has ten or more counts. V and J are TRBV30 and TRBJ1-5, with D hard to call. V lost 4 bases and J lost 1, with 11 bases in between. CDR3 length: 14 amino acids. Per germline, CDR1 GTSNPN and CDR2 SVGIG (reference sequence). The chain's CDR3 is CAWIIVGSNQPQHF. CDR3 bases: TGTGCCTGGATTATAGTGGGAAGCAATCAGCCCCAGCATTTT.

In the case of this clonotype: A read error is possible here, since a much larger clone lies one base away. In nucleotides, the CDR3 is TGTGCCAGCAGCCAAGATGAGACAGGGTACTACAAGCAGTACTTC. Protein sequence: CASSQDETGYYKQYF. The rearrangement uses TRBV14 and TRBJ2-7; 7 nucleotides agree with TRBD1. CDR1 and CDR2 from the germline V gene are SGHDN and FVKESK. The CDR3 length is 15 residues.

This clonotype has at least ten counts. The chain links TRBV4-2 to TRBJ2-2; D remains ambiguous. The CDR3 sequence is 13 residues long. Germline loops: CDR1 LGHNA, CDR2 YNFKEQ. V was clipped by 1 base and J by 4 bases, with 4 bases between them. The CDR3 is CASSQGFTGELFF. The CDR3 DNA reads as TGTGCCAGCAGCCAAGGGTTCACCGGGGAGCTGTTTTTT.

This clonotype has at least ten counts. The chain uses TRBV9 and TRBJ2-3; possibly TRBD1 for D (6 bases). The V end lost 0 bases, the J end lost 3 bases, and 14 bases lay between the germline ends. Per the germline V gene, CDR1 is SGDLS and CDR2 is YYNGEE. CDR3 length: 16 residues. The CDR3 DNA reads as TGTGCCAGCAGCGTAGGGCTGGGGGCTGGGACAGATACGCAGTATTTT. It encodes CASSVGLGAGTDTQYF.

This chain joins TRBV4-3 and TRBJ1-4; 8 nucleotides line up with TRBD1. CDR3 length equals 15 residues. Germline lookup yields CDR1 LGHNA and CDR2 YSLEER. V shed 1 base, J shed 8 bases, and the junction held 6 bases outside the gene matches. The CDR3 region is CASSQGRQGNEKLFF. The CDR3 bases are TGCGCCAGCAGCCAAGGGAGACAGGGGAACGAAAAACTGTTTTTT.